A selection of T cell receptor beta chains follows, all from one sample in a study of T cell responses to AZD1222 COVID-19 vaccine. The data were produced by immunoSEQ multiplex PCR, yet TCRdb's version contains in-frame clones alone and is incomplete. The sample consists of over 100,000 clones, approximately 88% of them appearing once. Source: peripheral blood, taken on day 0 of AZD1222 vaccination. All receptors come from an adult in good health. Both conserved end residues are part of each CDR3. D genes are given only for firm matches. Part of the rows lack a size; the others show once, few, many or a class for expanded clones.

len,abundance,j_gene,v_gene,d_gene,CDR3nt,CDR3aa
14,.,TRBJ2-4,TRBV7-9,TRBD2,TGTGCCAGCAGTGGTAGCGGGACCAAAAACATTCAGTACTTC,CASSGSGTKNIQYF
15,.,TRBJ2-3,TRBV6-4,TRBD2,TGTGCCAGCAGGAATGGACTAGCGGGCACAGATACGCAGTATTTT,CASRNGLAGTDTQYF
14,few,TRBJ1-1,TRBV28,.,TGTGCCAGCAGCTTGACGGGGGCCGTCACTGAAGCTTTCTTT,CASSLTGAVTEAFF
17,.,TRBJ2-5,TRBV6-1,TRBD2,TGTGCCAGCAGTGAAGCCCCGACTAGCGGGGCTAAAGAGACCCAGTACTTC,CASSEAPTSGAKETQYF
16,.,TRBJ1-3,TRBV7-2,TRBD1,TGTGCCAGCAGCTCCGCCCGGGACAGGGCTGGAAACACCATATATTTT,CASSSARDRAGNTIYF
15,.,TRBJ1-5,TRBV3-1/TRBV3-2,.,TGTGCCAGCAGCCAAGGGTCGGAGGGGTATCAGCCCCAGCATTTT,CASSQGSEGYQPQHF
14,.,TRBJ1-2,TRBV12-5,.,TGTGCTAGTGCCCTTGGGGGCAGGTCTTATGGCTACACCTTC,CASALGGRSYGYTF
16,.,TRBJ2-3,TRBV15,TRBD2,TGTGCCACCAGCCAAGGCGGGGGAACTAGCACAGATACGCAGTATTTT,CATSQGGGTSTDTQYF
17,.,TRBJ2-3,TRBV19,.,TGTGCCAGTAGTATTTGGGGAGAGCCTACTAGCACAGATACGCAGTATTTT,CASSIWGEPTSTDTQYF
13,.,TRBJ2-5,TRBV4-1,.,TGCGCCAGCAGCCAAACAGGGACGGAGACCCAGTACTTC,CASSQTGTETQYF
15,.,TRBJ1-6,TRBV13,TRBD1,TGTGCCAGCAGCCCCGGGACAGGGGGCGATTCACCCCTCCACTTT,CASSPGTGGDSPLHF
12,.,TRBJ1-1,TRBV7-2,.,TGTGCCAGCAGCTTCCCGGGACTTGAAGCTTTCTTT,CASSFPGLEAFF
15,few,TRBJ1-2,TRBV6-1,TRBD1,TGTGCCAGCAGTGAAGCTTCCAGGGGGAACTATGGCTACACCTTC,CASSEASRGNYGYTF
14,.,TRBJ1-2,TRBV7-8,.,TGTGCCAGCAGCCTAGGGGAGGGAATGGGTGGCTACACCTTC,CASSLGEGMGGYTF
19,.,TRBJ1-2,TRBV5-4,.,TGTGCCAGCACCCCAAGGGGGGACTGGTTAAATCGTGGTTGGTATGGCTACACCTTC,CASTPRGDWLNRGWYGYTF
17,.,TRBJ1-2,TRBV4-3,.,TGCGCCAGCAGCCAAGATGAAGAGGGCTTGCCTAACTATGGCTACACCTTC,CASSQDEEGLPNYGYTF
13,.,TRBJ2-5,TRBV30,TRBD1,TGTGCCTGGAGTGTGGGGACAGGCGGGACCCAGTACTTC,CAWSVGTGGTQYF
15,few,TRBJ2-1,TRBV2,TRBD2,TGTGCCAGCAAGGGGGGACTAGCGGGAGTCTATGAGCAGTTCTTC,CASKGGLAGVYEQFF
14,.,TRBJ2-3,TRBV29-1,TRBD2,TGCAGCAGCGGGACTAGCCTTAGCACAGATACGCAGTATTTT,CSSGTSLSTDTQYF
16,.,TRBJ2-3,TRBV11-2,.,TGTGCCAGCAGCTTAGGTCAGGGGTCTAGCACAAATACGCAGTATTTT,CASSLGQGSSTNTQYF
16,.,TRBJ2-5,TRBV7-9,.,TGTGCCAGCAGCTCCCGCGGCGGGCTAAACCAAGAGACCCAGTACTTC,CASSSRGGLNQETQYF
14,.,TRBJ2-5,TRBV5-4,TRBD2,TGTGCCAGCAGCACCTGGGGAGGGCAAGAGACCCAGTACTTC,CASSTWGGQETQYF
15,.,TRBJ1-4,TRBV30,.,TGTGCCTGGGGGACGGCACTCGAATTTAATGAAAAACTGTTTTTT,CAWGTALEFNEKLFF
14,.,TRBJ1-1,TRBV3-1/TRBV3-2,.,TGTGCCAGCAGCCAAGTAGGAAGTGTTACTGAAGCTTTCTTT,CASSQVGSVTEAFF
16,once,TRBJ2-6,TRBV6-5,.,TGTGCCAGCAGTTTTGGCAGCGCCTCTGGGGCCAACGTCCTGACTTTC,CASSFGSASGANVLTF
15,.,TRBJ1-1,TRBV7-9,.,TGTGCCAGCAGCTTAGGCCAAGGAGCGAACACTGAAGCTTTCTTT,CASSLGQGANTEAFF
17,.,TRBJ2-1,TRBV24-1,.,TGTGCCACCAGTGAACCCTCGGCAGCTACCATGGGGAATGAGCAGTTCTTC,CATSEPSAATMGNEQFF
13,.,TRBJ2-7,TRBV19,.,TGTGCCAGTAGTATAGGCAGATACTACGAGCAGTACTTC,CASSIGRYYEQYF
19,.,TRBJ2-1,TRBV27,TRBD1,TGTGCCAGCAGTTTACCACGGACAGGGGTTCGGAGCTCCTACAATGAGCAGTTCTTC,CASSLPRTGVRSSYNEQFF
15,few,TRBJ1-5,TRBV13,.,TGTGCCAGCAGCCGTGGGAGGGCTGGAAATCAGCCCCAGCATTTT,CASSRGRAGNQPQHF
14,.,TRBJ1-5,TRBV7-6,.,TGTGCCAGCAGCCCCGAAGATAGCAATCAGCCCCAGCATTTT,CASSPEDSNQPQHF
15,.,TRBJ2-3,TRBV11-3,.,TGTGCCAGCAGCCCTGCGGCCCTGGGCACAGATACGCAGTATTTT,CASSPAALGTDTQYF
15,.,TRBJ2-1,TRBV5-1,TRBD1,TGCGCCAGCAGCCCAGAGGGACAGCAATACAATGAGCAGTTCTTC,CASSPEGQQYNEQFF
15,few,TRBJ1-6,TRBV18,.,TGTGCCAGCTCACCGTCGGGACCGAGTGGTTCACCCCTCCACTTT,CASSPSGPSGSPLHF
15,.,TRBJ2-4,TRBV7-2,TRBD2,TGTGCCAGCAGCTCGGCGGGAGTTGCCAAAAACATTCAGTACTTC,CASSSAGVAKNIQYF
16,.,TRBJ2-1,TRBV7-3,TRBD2,TGTGCCAGCAGCCCGAGGACTAGCGGGGCTTTCAATGAGCAGTTCTTC,CASSPRTSGAFNEQFF
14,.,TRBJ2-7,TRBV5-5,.,TGTGCCAGCAGCTTGGAATGGGGGGGCGACGAGCAGTACTTC,CASSLEWGGDEQYF
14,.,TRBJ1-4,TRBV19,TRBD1,TGTGCCAGTAGTATAGGGACAGGGGTAGAAAAACTGTTTTTT,CASSIGTGVEKLFF
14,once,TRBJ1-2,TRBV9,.,TGTGCCAGCAGCCCGGGCCTCGCAGGGGAAGGCTACACCTTC,CASSPGLAGEGYTF
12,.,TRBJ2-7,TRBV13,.,TGTGCCAGCAGCCCCCCCCTTGGGGAGCAGTACTTC,CASSPPLGEQYF
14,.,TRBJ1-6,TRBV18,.,TGTGCCAGCTCGCCGGGGGACGGGAATTCACCCCTCCACTTT,CASSPGDGNSPLHF
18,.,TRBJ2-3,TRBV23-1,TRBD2,TGCGCCAGCAGTCGTTCCTCTAGCGGGATAGAAACAGTATGCGGGCAGTATTTT,CASSRSSSGIETVCGQYF
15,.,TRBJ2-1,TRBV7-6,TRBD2,TGTGCCAGCATGCCAGCGGGAGCCTATTTCCGTGAGCAGTTCTTC,CASMPAGAYFREQFF
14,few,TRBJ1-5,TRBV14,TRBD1,TGTGCCAGCAGCCAGGGACAGTTCAATCAGCCCCAGCATTTT,CASSQGQFNQPQHF
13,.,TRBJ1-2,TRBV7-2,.,TGTGCCAGCAGCCTAGAGGGTTTAGCTGGCTACACCTTC,CASSLEGLAGYTF
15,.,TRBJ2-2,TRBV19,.,TGTGCCAGTAGTATAGGAACAGCGAACACCGGGGAGCTGTTTTTT,CASSIGTANTGELFF
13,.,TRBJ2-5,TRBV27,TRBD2,TGTGCCAGCAGAGCGGGAGCCCCAGAGACCCAGTACTTC,CASRAGAPETQYF
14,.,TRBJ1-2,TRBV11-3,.,TGTGCCAGCAGCATTAGTTGGTCAGGCTATGGCTACACCTTC,CASSISWSGYGYTF
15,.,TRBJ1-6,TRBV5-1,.,TGCGCCAGCAGTCCCGGGGCGGACTATAATTCACCCCTCCACTTT,CASSPGADYNSPLHF
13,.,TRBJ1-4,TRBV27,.,TGTGCCAGCAGTTTAATGGCAGATGAAAAACTGTTTTTT,CASSLMADEKLFF
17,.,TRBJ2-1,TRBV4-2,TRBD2,TGTGCCAGCAGCCAAGATCGGGGCGGGGGGGCCCTGAATGAGCAGTTCTTC,CASSQDRGGGALNEQFF